These 22 T cell receptor beta chains were all obtained from the same sample, sequenced in a study of blood T cells in healthy people across ages. Alongside a J-beta primer mix, a sample-barcoded 5' primer served in a second PCR lasting roughly 6 to 12 cycles. A single record per CDR3 protein comes from TCRdb applying MiXCR to the 5' RACE reads. The sample consists of about 730,000 distinct CDR3 sequences, approximately 43% of them appearing once. What was sequenced was blood. These receptors originate from an older woman in good health.

Regarding this clonotype: A much larger clone differs by one base, so this may be a read error. J is TRBJ1-2 and V is TRBV6-6, with D possibly TRBD1 on 5 matching bases. This CDR3 region has 16 residues. CDR1 MNHNY and CDR2 SVGAGI come from the germline V gene (reference sequence). CDR3 DNA: TGTGCCAGCAGTTCCCAGCGGGGGGAAAGGGACTATGGCTACGCCTTC. This gives the protein CASSSQRGERDYGYAF.

In DNA, the CDR3 is TGTGCCAGCAGCCAAGATCTAGCGGCGGGCGGCACAGATACGCAGTATTTT. Translation: CASSQDLAAGGTDTQYF. The rearrangement joins TRBV4-2 to TRBJ2-3; TRBD2 aligns across 7 bases. Trimming at V came to 0 bases and at J to 1 base, leaving 7 bases not matched to a gene. The CDR3 covers 17 residues. Germline V gives CDR1 LGHNA, CDR2 YNFKEQ.

This sequence joins TRBV5-1 and TRBJ2-5; D possibly corresponds to TRBD2 (6 bases). The CDR3 extends over 14 amino acids. In germline, CDR1 is SGHRS, CDR2 YFSETQ. V was cut by 4 bases and J by 11 bases, with 21 bases left in between. The CDR3 DNA sequence: TGCGCCAGCAGCGCGCGGGACTCCGGTGGTAGGCAGTACTTC. Protein product: CASSARDSGGRQYF.

This clonotype was detected once. Mismatch with germline at one junction end may stem from a read error. The chain carries TRBV7-3 and TRBJ2-3; tentatively, D is TRBD1 (5 bases). The CDR3 runs to 16 residues. Germline-derived CDR1 and CDR2 are SGHTA and FQGTGA. The chain's CDR3 is CTSSLTFRGRSDTQYF. The CDR3 coding sequence is TGTACCAGCAGCTTAACGTTTAGGGGAAGGTCAGATACGCAGTATTTT.

This clonotype was counted a few times. The CDR3 is CASSLTGIYGSGYEQYF. The DNA for the CDR3 is TGTGCCAGCAGTCTGACAGGGATCTACGGGTCTGGGTACGAGCAGTACTTC. V usage is TRBV27 and J usage is TRBJ2-7, with TRBD1 matching 7 bases. The CDR3 has 17 residues. V shed 5 bases, J shed 4 bases, and the junction held 17 bases outside the gene matches. Germline V gene lookup returns CDR1 MNHEY and CDR2 SMNVEV (reference sequence).

The chain links TRBV20-1 to TRBJ2-1; D is ambiguous. Germline values: CDR1 DFQATT, CDR2 SNEGSKA (reference sequence). This CDR3 is built from 12 residues. The germline V and J ends were trimmed by 6 bases and 2 bases, with 8 bases remaining between them. The DNA for the CDR3 is TGCAGTGCCAGACCCACCTACAATGAGCAGTTCTTC. Translating gives CSARPTYNEQFF.

The CDR3 nucleotides are TGCGCCAGCAGCTTGGGGCCAGGGAGGGATGAAAAACTGTTTTTT. Protein sequence: CASSLGPGRDEKLFF. This rearrangement joins TRBV5-1 to TRBJ1-4; D possibly corresponds to TRBD1 (5 bases). Germline V CDR1 and CDR2: SGHRS, YFSETQ. V was cut by 0 bases and J by 6 bases, with 12 bases left in between. This CDR3 contains 15 residues.

The chain links TRBV9 to TRBJ1-6; possible D gene TRBD1, 5 bases. Germline values: CDR1 SGDLS, CDR2 YYNGEE. V was trimmed by 4 bases and J by 9 bases, leaving 17 bases between them. The length of the CDR3 is 15 residues. Here the CDR3 DNA reads TGTGCCAGCAGCACTCCATTTGGGGGTTCTTCACCCCTCCACTTT. It yields the protein CASSTPFGGSSPLHF.

This clonotype was recorded at least ten times. The V gene is TRBV7-2, the J gene TRBJ1-2, with 9 bases lining up with TRBD1. CDR3 length: 15 residues. The V segment lost 1 base and the J segment 4 bases; nucleotides outside the gene matches: 4. CDR1 is SGHTA and CDR2 is FQGNSA in the germline V gene. The CDR3 region is CASSLEGQGSYGYTF. DNA of the CDR3: TGTGCCAGCAGCTTAGAGGGACAGGGTAGCTATGGCTACACCTTC.

Here the CDR3 reads CASSPGGTASDTQYF. The CDR3 DNA reads as TGTGCCAGCAGCCCGGGGGGAACGGCGTCAGATACGCAGTATTTT. V usage is TRBV7-9 and J usage is TRBJ2-3; TRBD2 aligns across 7 bases. Looked up from germline, CDR1 is SEHNR and CDR2 is FQNEAQ (reference sequence). J was trimmed by 4 bases and V by 5 bases; bases with no gene match: 9. The CDR3 covers 15 residues.

This clonotype appeared a few times. The chain combines TRBV12-3 or TRBV12-4 with TRBJ2-7; TRBD2 matches 15 bases. V shed 3 bases, J shed 9 bases, and the junction held 15 bases outside the gene matches. The CDR3 length is 18 residues. The CDR3 loop reads CASSLIRTSGGAPDGQYF. In DNA form, the CDR3 reads TGTGCCAGCAGTTTGATCAGGACTAGCGGGGGGGCACCAGACGGGCAGTACTTC.

The CDR3 DNA is TGTGCCAGCAGCTTAAAATTTATGGGGGATGCGGGCCCAGATACGCAGTATTTT. It is translated as CASSLKFMGDAGPDTQYF. The chain carries TRBV7-3 and TRBJ2-3, with D possibly being TRBD1 or TRBD2 (5 bases each). Germline lookup yields CDR1 SGHTA and CDR2 FQGTGA. The ends were cut back, 1 base at V and 4 bases at J, with 21 bases in the middle. The CDR3 has 18 residues.

Worth noting for this clonotype: Without the conserved terminal phenylalanine or tryptophan, this CDR3 likely stems from a read error. V and J are TRBV12-3 or TRBV12-4 and TRBJ1-2; D is possibly TRBD1 (5 bases). This CDR3 spans 12 amino acids. V was trimmed by 8 bases and J by 6 bases, leaving 13 bases between them. CDR3 in amino acids: CASGAGMNGYTV. As DNA, the CDR3 is TGTGCCAGCGGCGCAGGGATGAATGGCTACACCGTC.

A few counts support this clonotype. The gene calls are TRBV20-1 and TRBJ2-2; D is unclear. Trimming pared 3 bases from V and 2 bases from J, leaving 7 bases between. CDR1 and CDR2 from the germline V gene are DFQATT and SNEGSKA (reference sequence). This CDR3 spans 13 amino acids. CDR3 sequence reads: CSARNRNTGELFF. The DNA for the CDR3 is TGCAGTGCTAGGAACAGAAACACCGGGGAGCTGTTTTTT.

The rearrangement joins TRBV5-1 to TRBJ2-3; 8 nucleotides align to TRBD2. Germline trimming cut 4 bases from V and 2 bases from J; bases unmatched to any gene: 3. Germline V lookup: CDR1 SGHRS, CDR2 YFSETQ. This CDR3 has 14 amino acids. For the CDR3, the DNA is TGCGCCAGCAGCACTAGCGGACCCACAGATACGCAGTATTTT. It encodes CASSTSGPTDTQYF.

This clonotype has a count of ten or more. V and J are TRBV13 and TRBJ2-7; D uncertain. V lost 2 bases and J lost 2, with 4 bases in between. The CDR3 loop spans 12 amino acids. Germline CDR1 is PRHDT and CDR2 is FYEKMQ (reference sequence). CDR3 amino acids: CASSLSAYEQYF. CDR3 coding DNA: TGTGCCAGCAGCTTAAGCGCCTACGAGCAGTACTTC.

Worth noting for this clonotype: At one of its ends the junction is not consistent with the germline gene, which may arise from a read error. The chain joins TRBV12-3 or TRBV12-4 to TRBJ2-1; 8 nucleotides align to TRBD1. CDR3 size: 15 residues. The CDR3 DNA sequence: TGTTCCAGCAGTCACCGGGACAGGTTCTACAATGAGCAGTTCTTC. Translating it yields CSSSHRDRFYNEQFF.

Written as DNA, the CDR3 is TGCAGTGCTACTAGGACAGGGGTAAATGAGCAGTTCTTC. Protein: CSATRTGVNEQFF. The V gene is TRBV20-1, the J gene TRBJ2-1, with TRBD1 matching 9 bases. The junction had 5 bases not matched to a gene; V was cut back by 4 bases and J by 7 bases. The CDR3 runs 13 residues. Per germline, CDR1 DFQATT and CDR2 SNEGSKA (reference sequence).

This clonotype was picked up a small number of times. The rearrangement links TRBV7-2 to TRBJ1-5; 8 nucleotides agree with TRBD1. The J segment lost 4 bases and the V segment lost 5 bases, leaving 7 bases of the junction unmatched. The CDR3 runs 15 residues. From germline, CDR1 is SGHTA and CDR2 FQGNSA. CDR3 sequence: CASSPIGTGNQPQHF. Here the CDR3 DNA reads TGTGCCAGCAGCCCTATCGGGACAGGTAATCAGCCCCAGCATTTT.

This clonotype has a single count. The V call is TRBV7-2, the J call TRBJ2-7, with D possibly matching TRBD1 (6 bases). Germline CDR1 and CDR2: SGHTA and FQGNSA. This CDR3 is built from 14 residues. With 5 bases removed from V and 0 bases from J, the gap between germline ends came to 11 bases. CDR3 residues: CASSTQGISYEQYF. CDR3 DNA: TGTGCCAGCAGCACTCAGGGGATCTCCTACGAGCAGTACTTC.

The rearrangement uses TRBV13 and TRBJ2-7; unclear D gene. Trimming took off 3 bases at V and 2 bases at J, with 14 bases between the two ends. CDR3 length equals 15 residues. CDR1 is PRHDT and CDR2 is FYEKMQ in the germline V gene (reference sequence). The CDR3 loop reads CASSFGVSRAYEQYF. The DNA of the CDR3 is TGTGCCAGCAGCTTTGGGGTAAGCCGTGCCTACGAGCAGTACTTC.

The V call is TRBV6-6, the J call TRBJ2-2; TRBD2 matches at 13 bases. The CDR3 covers 15 residues. V dropped 5 bases and J dropped 9; count of bases not matched to a gene: 6. The germline V gene encodes CDR1 MNHNY and CDR2 SVGAGI (reference sequence). The chain's CDR3 is CASSGLAGDHRELFF. DNA of the CDR3: TGTGCCAGCAGTGGACTAGCGGGGGACCACAGGGAGCTGTTTTTT.